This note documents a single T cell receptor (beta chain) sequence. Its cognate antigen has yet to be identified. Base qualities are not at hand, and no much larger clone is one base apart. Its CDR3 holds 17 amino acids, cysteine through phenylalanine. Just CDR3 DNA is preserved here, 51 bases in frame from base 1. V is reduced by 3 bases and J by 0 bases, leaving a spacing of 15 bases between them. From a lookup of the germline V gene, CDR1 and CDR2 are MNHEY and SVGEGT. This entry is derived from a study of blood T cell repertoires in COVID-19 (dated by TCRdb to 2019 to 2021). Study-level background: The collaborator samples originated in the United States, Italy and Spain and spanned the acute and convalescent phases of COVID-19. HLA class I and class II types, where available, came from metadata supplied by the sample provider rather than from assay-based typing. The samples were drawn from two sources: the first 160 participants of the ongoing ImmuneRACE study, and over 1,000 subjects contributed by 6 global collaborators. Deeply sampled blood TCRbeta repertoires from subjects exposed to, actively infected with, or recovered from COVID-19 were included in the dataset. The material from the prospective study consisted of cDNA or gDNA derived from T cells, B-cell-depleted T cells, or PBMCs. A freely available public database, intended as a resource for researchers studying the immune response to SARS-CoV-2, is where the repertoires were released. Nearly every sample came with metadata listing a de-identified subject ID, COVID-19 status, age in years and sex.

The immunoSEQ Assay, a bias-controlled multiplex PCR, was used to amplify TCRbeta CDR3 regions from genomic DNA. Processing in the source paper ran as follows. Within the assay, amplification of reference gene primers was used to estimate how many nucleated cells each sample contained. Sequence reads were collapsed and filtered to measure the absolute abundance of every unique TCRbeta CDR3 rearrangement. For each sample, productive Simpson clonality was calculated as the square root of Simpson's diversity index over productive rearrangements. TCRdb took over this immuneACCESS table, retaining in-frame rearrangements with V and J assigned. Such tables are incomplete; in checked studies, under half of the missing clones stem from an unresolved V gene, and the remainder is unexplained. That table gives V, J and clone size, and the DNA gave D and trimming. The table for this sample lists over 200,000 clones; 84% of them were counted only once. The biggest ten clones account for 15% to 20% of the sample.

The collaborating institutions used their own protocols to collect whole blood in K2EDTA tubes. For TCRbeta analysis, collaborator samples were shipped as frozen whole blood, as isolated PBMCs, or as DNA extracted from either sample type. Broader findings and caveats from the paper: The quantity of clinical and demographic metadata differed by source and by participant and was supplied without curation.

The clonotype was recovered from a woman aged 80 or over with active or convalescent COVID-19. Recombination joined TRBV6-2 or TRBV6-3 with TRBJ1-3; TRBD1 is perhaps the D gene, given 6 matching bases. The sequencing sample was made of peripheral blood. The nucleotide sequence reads TGTGCCAGCAGTTATTCCGGACAGCTTCTCTCTGGAAACACCATATATTTT. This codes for CASSYSGQLLSGNTIYF.